This is a list of T cell receptor beta chains from one sample in a study of T cells in Graves' hyperthyroidism and ophthalmopathy. TCRdb called the multiplex PCR reads again in MiXCR, with one record for every CDR3 protein. Among about 700,000 distinct CDR3 sequences listed, around 13% were seen once. The sequenced material came from blood. The receptors shown here come from a woman in her late teens or twenties with Graves' hyperthyroidism. The CDR3 runs from the conserved cysteine through the conserved F or W. Each record gives: clone size, D gene, V gene, J gene, CDR3 DNA, CDR3 protein. A D gene is named only where the DNA matches it firmly. Expanded clones get a size class; other rows say once, few or many, or leave the size out.

>.|.|TRBV27|TRBJ2-1
TGTGCCAGCAGCCCCGGCCCAGGTCGGGATGAGCAGTTCTTC
CASSPGPGRDEQFF
>once|TRBD1|TRBV4-2|TRBJ1-3
TGTGCCAGCAGCCGGGACAGGGGGGCCTCTGGAAACACCATATATTTT
CASSRDRGASGNTIYF
>many|TRBD1|TRBV7-8|TRBJ2-3
TGTGCCAGCAGCTCTTTCCCGGGGACAGGGTTTGTTGTTACGGATACGCAGTATTTT
CASSSFPGTGFVVTDTQYF
>many|.|TRBV28|TRBJ2-7
TGTGCCAGCAGTTCAAAAGGGTCCCTTTGGCGCGAGCAGTACTTC
CASSSKGSLWREQYF
>.|.|TRBV15|TRBJ1-2
TGTGCCACCAGCAGATCCCAACAGGGAGGGAATTATTATGGCTACACCTTC
CATSRSQQGGNYYGYTF
>few|.|TRBV2|TRBJ2-1
TGTGCCAGTGGACGGGGGCTCTACAATGAGCAGTTCTTC
CASGRGLYNEQFF
>.|.|TRBV28|TRBJ1-1
TGTGCCAGCAGTTTTATCCCCAGTGGGGTTGATGGGGCTTTCTTT
CASSFIPSGVDGAFF
>.|.|TRBV7-9|TRBJ1-4
TGTGCCAGCAGCTCCGGGACAAACAATGAAAAACTGTTTTTT
CASSSGTNNEKLFF
>few|.|TRBV30|TRBJ2-7
TGTGCCTGGAGGGGTAGAGGACGGCCCTCCTACGAGCAGTACTTC
CAWRGRGRPSYEQYF
>many|TRBD1|TRBV27|TRBJ2-3
TGTGCCAGCAGTCGTCGGGACAGGGTTTCAGATACGCAGTATTTT
CASSRRDRVSDTQYF
>many|.|TRBV27|TRBJ2-1
TGTGCCAGCAGTATGAGGACAGAGTTATACAATGAGCAGTTCTTC
CASSMRTELYNEQFF
>many|.|TRBV28|TRBJ1-1
TGTGCCAGCAGTTTGGGGTCCAGGACTTCTGAAGCTTTCTTT
CASSLGSRTSEAFF
>many|.|TRBV28|TRBJ2-1
TGTGCCAGCAGCGAAAGGGGGGCGCAGGGTAATGAGCAGTTCTTC
CASSERGAQGNEQFF
>.|.|TRBV2|TRBJ2-7
TGTGCCAGCAGCGCCAGGGGGGGCCGAGCCTACGAGCAGTACTTC
CASSARGGRAYEQYF
>.|TRBD2|TRBV2|TRBJ2-5
TGTGCCAGCACCGAAGGTAGCGGGAGAAAGACCCAGTACTTC
CASTEGSGRKTQYF
>many|.|TRBV7-9|TRBJ2-2
TGTGCCAGCAGCTCCAGGACCAACACCGGGGAGCTGTTTTTT
CASSSRTNTGELFF
>many|.|TRBV13|TRBJ2-2
TGTGCCAGCAGCTACAGGGGAGGCACCGGGGAGCTGTTTTTT
CASSYRGGTGELFF
>once|TRBD1|TRBV27|TRBJ2-7
TGTGCCAGCAGTTTAACCCGGACAGGGGGTACCTACGAGCAGTACTTC
CASSLTRTGGTYEQYF
>.|TRBD1|TRBV6-9|TRBJ2-7
TGTGCCAGCAGTTCCCTCACAGGGGACGGGATGTACGAGCAGTACTTC
CASSSLTGDGMYEQYF
>.|.|TRBV15|TRBJ1-2
TGTGCCACCAGCGGGACTTTCCGGACGGGCTACACCTTC
CATSGTFRTGYTF
>few|.|TRBV7-9|TRBJ2-3
TGTGCCAGCAGCCCCAATCATAGAGTCCGGGACCCCCGACCAGATACGCAGTATTTT
CASSPNHRVRDPRPDTQYF
>many|.|TRBV30|TRBJ2-7
TGTGCCTGGAGTGTACGTGAATCCGGGATTACCATCTACGAGCAGTACTTC
CAWSVRESGITIYEQYF
>many|.|TRBV12-3/TRBV12-4|TRBJ2-2
TGTGCCAGCAGTTTTCGTTCCGGGACCGGGGAGCTGTTTTTT
CASSFRSGTGELFF
>.|.|TRBV7-9|TRBJ2-5
TGTGCCAGCATGGGGGACACCTGGACCCAGTACTTC
CASMGDTWTQYF
>once|.|TRBV6-1|TRBJ2-1
TGTGCCAGCAGTGAAGGGGCGGCGAGCTCCTACGAGCAGTTCTTC
CASSEGAASSYEQFF
>many|TRBD1|TRBV30|TRBJ1-5
TGTGCCTGGAGTTCACCGGGACAGGGGTGGGATAGCAATCAGCCCCAGCATTTT
CAWSSPGQGWDSNQPQHF
>few|.|TRBV18|TRBJ2-7
TGTGCCAGCTCGGCCGGGGACGGACCCTACGAGCAGTACTTC
CASSAGDGPYEQYF
>.|.|TRBV14|TRBJ2-7
TGTGCCAGCAGCGAAAGATGGACCGTGTGGGAGCAGTACTTC
CASSERWTVWEQYF
>.|TRBD2|TRBV7-2|TRBJ2-1
TGTGCCAGCAGCCCAGATCTTACTGGACTAGCGGGGGGCAATGAGCAGTTCTTC
CASSPDLTGLAGGNEQFF
>.|TRBD1|TRBV7-9|TRBJ1-3
TGTGCCAGCAGCTTAGCTGGTTCTGCGGACAGGGGGCTTCAGGCTGGAAACACCATATATTTT
CASSLAGSADRGLQAGNTIYF
>many|TRBD2|TRBV7-3|TRBJ2-1
TGTGCCAGCAGCCACACGGGACTAGGTGAGGGTGAGCAGTTCTTC
CASSHTGLGEGEQFF
>.|TRBD1|TRBV19|TRBJ2-7
TGTGCCAGTAGTATGAGGGACAGCCCATACGAGCAGTACTTC
CASSMRDSPYEQYF
>many|.|TRBV5-1|TRBJ2-7
TGCGCCAGCAGCTTGGACCCGACAAACAACGAGCAGTACTTC
CASSLDPTNNEQYF
>many|.|TRBV12-3/TRBV12-4|TRBJ1-2
TGTGCCAGCAGTTTAACGGGAAATAGAGGCTACACCTTC
CASSLTGNRGYTF
>many|.|TRBV11-1|TRBJ2-3
TGTGCCAGCAGCTCGGATAGCACAGATACGCAGTATTTT
CASSSDSTDTQYF
>many|.|TRBV7-9|TRBJ2-1
TGTGCCAGCAGCTTAGCCCCCCGAGGCGTTCCGTACAATGAGCAGTTCTTC
CASSLAPRGVPYNEQFF
>many|.|TRBV12-5|TRBJ2-1
TGTGCTAGTGGTTTGGTACTAGGCGCGAGCTCCTACAATGAGCAGTTCTTC
CASGLVLGASSYNEQFF
>.|TRBD1|TRBV10-3|TRBJ1-1
TGTGCCATCGCGACTCACAGGGGGAACACTGAAGCTTTCTTT
CAIATHRGNTEAFF
>many|.|TRBV2|TRBJ1-1
TGTGCCAGCGTGGCCGGCCCCATGGGCACTGAAGCTTTCTTT
CASVAGPMGTEAFF
>many|TRBD2|TRBV28|TRBJ2-3
TGTGCCAGCAGAGCGGGAGGGTCAGATACGCAGTATTTT
CASRAGGSDTQYF
>many|TRBD1|TRBV20-1|TRBJ1-5
TGCAGTGCTCAGCCTTCGGGACAGCTACAGCCCCAGCATTTT
CSAQPSGQLQPQHF
>.|TRBD1|TRBV12-3/TRBV12-4|TRBJ2-1
TGTGCCAGCAGTTTTCGGGGGACAGGTTCAACCCCTGATGAGCAGTTCTTC
CASSFRGTGSTPDEQFF